One T cell receptor beta chain is described in this entry. Its recognized antigen is unknown. Base qualities are not recorded, but no much larger clone differs from it by a single base. This sample stems from a study of Graves' ophthalmopathy and Graves' hyperthyroidism (dated by TCRdb to the late 2010s). General notes on the study: A patient counted as having stable hyperthyroidism if there was no progression to ophthalmopathy within 18 months of follow-up. TCR beta repertoire signatures were used to distinguish Graves' ophthalmopathy from Graves' hyperthyroidism and to predict progression to ophthalmopathy. In total, 135 blood samples were TCR-sequenced: 40 to 45 ophthalmopathy, approximately 75 hyperthyroidism and 17 hyperthyroidism-to-ophthalmopathy patients. To explore V-J signatures that separate ophthalmopathy from hyperthyroidism, a discovery set of more than 95 patients was enrolled, consisting of about 45 with ophthalmopathy and around 57 with stable hyperthyroidism. An independent validation cohort comprised 18 to 20 hyperthyroidism patients and 15 to 17 patients who later progressed from hyperthyroidism to ophthalmopathy. In 6 or 7 hyperthyroidism patients, T-cell repertoires of thyroid tissue and blood were compared. Once sampling was done, hyperthyroidism patients were given methimazole at a starting dose of 30 mg daily, while ophthalmopathy patients were given high-dose intravenous methylprednisolone.

Hyperthyroidism patients were newly diagnosed, were aged 18 to 65 years, and had a disease duration under 2 months. Patients were excluded if they had other autoimmune diseases, uncontrolled infections, pregnancy or lactation. Clinical symptoms, serum thyroxine, TRAb, thyroid ultrasound and orbital computed tomography formed the basis of the diagnosis. Trizol reagent was used to extract the total RNA, and its quality was then checked on an Agilent 2100 Bioanalyzer. For repertoire sequencing, TCR beta CDR3 regions were amplified from RNA transcripts. A first-round RT-PCR used HTBI primers with the Qiagen OneStep RT-PCR kit, followed by a second-round multiplex PCR, size selection and purification. Sequencing of the libraries was carried out on an Illumina HiSeq2000 in paired-end mode with 100 bp reads. For the original study's pipeline: SOAPnuke was used for read processing, and reads with adapters, uncalled bases, a mean Phred below 15, or no exact constant-primer or identifier match were discarded. COPE v1.2.5 was used to merge high-quality paired reads. Each unique nucleotide sequence was treated as a clonotype, and MiTCR v1.1 was used to align the clonotypes to the IMGT TRB V, D and J references. The analysis was limited to V-J combinations with a frequency above 0.0001, which together covered 99.2% of the repertoires. A TCR clonal expansion and chaos score per V-J combination was defined as the ratio of F50 clonal expansion to chaos observed in the TCRdist matrix. Features were reduced by Welch's t-statistics and random forest to over 10 V-J combinations, which fed a naive Bayes classifier. The Morisita-Horn index was used to measure how similar the thyroid and blood repertoires were. In TCRdb, the public reads were trimmed at Q25 with fastp and aligned with MiXCR, with productive beta chains retained. Each entry merges the rows of one CDR3 protein and shows their most common DNA and genes. The V and J calls come from TCRdb's annotation, not from the publication. The sample records about 500,000 distinct CDR3 sequences, approximately 37% of which are singletons. Jointly, the top ten make up 4% to 5% of the sample.

The CDR3 goes from the cysteine to the phenylalanine over 16 residues. CDR3 DNA is the only sequence kept; it has 48 bases, read in frame from the first base. Via the germline V gene, CDR1 is KGHDR and CDR2 SFDVKD. The V end loses 3 bases and the J end loses 0 bases, and a stretch of 10 bases separates them. What the authors observed across the whole study: In validation, the model predicted ophthalmopathy progression with roughly 68% sensitivity and less than 80% specificity; some 13 predicted patients were CT-confirmed with GO in a median of roughly 6.8 months. Sample size was not statistically predetermined, and group allocation was not concealed from the investigators. Among expanded thyroid clonotypes with frequency above 0.001, most also showed up in blood, which suggests that blood repertoires may reflect the thyroid immune response. Ophthalmopathy was separated from stable hyperthyroidism by the 13-signature model with more than 85% sensitivity and 81% to 83% specificity in cross-validation and with 80%/75% in the test set.

This TCR came from an adult man with Graves' hyperthyroidism. The sequencing input was peripheral blood or thyroid tissue (not recorded which). The rearrangement combines TRBV24-1 with TRBJ2-2, with the D call perhaps TRBD1 or TRBD2, each one matching 5 bases. The DNA sequence is given as TGTGCCACCAGTGATCCGGGACCTTCGAACACCGGGGAGCTGTTTTTT. Its translation reads: CATSDPGPSNTGELFF.